The following is a T cell receptor (beta chain) sequence with its context. Antigen: not known. The protocol was immunoSEQ multiplex PCR, while the TCRdb copy is restricted to in-frame clones and leaves out a portion. The sample shows 1 million to 1.3 million clones, around 78% of them seen only once. This sample stems from a study of shared clonotypes between healthy human individuals. Study-wide context: Donor composition was a couple of women and three men, aged 18 to 49.

CDR1 is SGHRS and CDR2 is YFSETQ in the germline V gene. With 5 bases removed from V and 3 bases from J, the gap between germline ends came to 11 bases. The CDR3 extends over 13 amino acids. Study-wide results and caveats: Naive subsets usually exceeded memory subsets in estimated richness.

The sequence was obtained from a man aged 18 to 29 in good health. Some clones in this sample may be carry-over from other donors' samples. This chain joins TRBV5-1 and TRBJ1-1; tentatively, D is TRBD1 (5 bases). Sequencing input: memory CD4+ T cells from PBMCs. Indicated subset: CD45RA-negative fraction. CDR3 in amino acids: CASRDRDHTEAFF. CDR3 coding DNA: TGCGCCAGCAGGGATAGGGACCACACTGAAGCTTTCTTT. Drawing the rest from reference TRBV5-1 and TRBJ1-1, the complete variable domain is KAGVTQTPRYLIKTRGQQVTLSCSPISGHRSVSWYQQTPGQGLQFLFEYFSETQRNKGNFPGRFSGRQFSNSRSEMNVSTLELGDSALYLCASRDRDHTEAFFGQGTRLTVV.